This T cell receptor (beta chain) comes out of a study of technical replicates of blood from a few donors. With V trimmed by 4 bases and J by 7 bases, 13 bases remained unmatched. CDR1 and CDR2 (germline): SQVTM, ANQGSEA. This CDR3 has 15 amino acids. TCRdb keeps only in-frame clones here, not all; method: immunoSEQ multiplex PCR. The sample lists 80,000 to 95,000 clones; about 92% were seen once. The V gene is TRBV29-1, the J gene TRBJ2-1; 7 positions agree with TRBD2. This clonotype was obtained from a human donor in good health. The sequenced sample consisted of T cells isolated from PBMCs. The CDR3 sequence is CSVGFSGGGVNEQFF. CDR3 nucleotide sequence: TGCAGCGTTGGGTTCAGTGGCGGGGGAGTTAATGAGCAGTTCTTC.